These 20 T cell receptor beta chains came from one sample sequenced in a study of blood T cell repertoires in COVID-19 (dated by TCRdb to about 2020). The protocol used for the library was the immunoSEQ multiplex PCR assay. Not all clones reach the TCRdb copy of this immuneACCESS table, which keeps in-frame sequences only. Checked studies attribute under half of the gap to unresolved V genes and leave the rest unexplained. The sample table shows hundreds of thousands of clones, and roughly 87% are seen once. In total, the top ten clones hold roughly 2% of the sample. The sequencing sample was made of PBMCs or T cells enriched from blood (not recorded which). These receptors came from a woman in her 40s with acute COVID-19.

This clone was observed a single time. V and J are TRBV5-1 and TRBJ1-2, with a possible D match to TRBD1 (6 bases). The V end was cut by 0 bases, the J end by 8 bases, with 11 bases between. The CDR3 is made up of 13 amino acids. Germline values: CDR1 SGHRS, CDR2 YFSETQ. Here the CDR3 reads CASSLDRAGGYTF. The CDR3 DNA sequence: TGCGCCAGCAGCTTGGACAGGGCGGGCGGCTACACCTTC.

This chain links TRBV19 with TRBJ1-3; 7 nucleotides line up with TRBD1. This CDR3 is built from 14 residues. V trimming: 4 bases; J trimming: 4 bases; junction bases outside the gene matches: 4. The germline CDR1 and CDR2 sequences are LNHDA and SQIVND (reference sequence). The CDR3 bases are TGTGCCAGTAGTAGTGGGACAGTCGGAAACACCATATATTTT. Translation gives CASSSGTVGNTIYF.

The chain links TRBV2 to TRBJ2-3, with TRBD2 as a possible D gene (7 bases). Deletions cut 8 bases from V and 4 bases from J, with 22 bases between. The CDR3 runs to 16 residues. Germline V lookup: CDR1 SNHLY, CDR2 FYNNEI. The CDR3 nucleotides read TGTGCCAGCTCAAAAAGGGCGGGGGCGCCCCCAGATACGCAGTATTTT. Its translation: CASSKRAGAPPDTQYF.

The table lists this clone with a few counts. The junction differs from germline at one of its ends, possibly a read error. The chain uses TRBV30 and TRBJ2-7; 9 positions agree with TRBD1. CDR1 is GTSNPN and CDR2 is SVGIG in the germline V gene (reference sequence). There are 11 residues in the CDR3. In DNA form, the CDR3 reads TGTGCCTGGAGTCTGAGGGACAGGGCCATGTTC. It yields the protein CAWSLRDRAMF.

The gene calls are TRBV20-1 and TRBJ1-2; D not resolved. V was trimmed by 5 bases and J by 10 bases, leaving 14 bases between them. The CDR3 is made up of 11 amino acids. Germline values: CDR1 DFQATT, CDR2 SNEGSKA (reference sequence). For the CDR3, the DNA is TGCAGTGCTGGGAGATCAGACCTCTACACCTTC. This translates into CSAGRSDLYTF.

This sequence joins TRBV25-1 and TRBJ1-2; perhaps TRBD1 as D (6 bases). Germline V gene data show CDR1 as MGHDK and CDR2 as SYGVNS. V gave up 4 bases and J gave up 2 bases, with 14 bases separating them. This CDR3 region has 15 residues. Here the CDR3 reads CASSGPRQANYGYTF. The CDR3 bases are TGTGCCAGCAGTGGGCCCCGACAGGCAAACTATGGCTACACCTTC.

J is TRBJ1-1 and V is TRBV18; tentatively, D is TRBD1 (6 bases). The germline V gene encodes CDR1 KGHSH and CDR2 LQKENI. This CDR3 spans 14 amino acids. Trimming removed 5 bases at V and 7 bases at J, with 17 bases between. The CDR3 DNA reads as TGTGCCAGCTCATCCTCGACAGGTACGAATGAAGCTTTCTTT. Translating gives CASSSSTGTNEAFF.

The chain couples TRBV6-1 to TRBJ2-2; D is perhaps TRBD2 (6 bases). The CDR3 runs to 16 residues. Between the trimmed V and J ends, which lost 3 bases and 7 bases, there was a span of 18 bases. Germline CDR1 and CDR2: MNHNS and SASEGT. The CDR3 region is CASSDLLSRGNGELFF. The DNA of the CDR3 is TGTGCCAGCAGTGATCTGCTCTCGCGGGGAAACGGGGAGCTGTTTTTT.

The V gene is TRBV3-1 (or the pseudogene TRBV3-2), the J gene TRBJ1-2; a possible D gene is TRBD1 (6 bases). Germline V gene data show CDR1 as LGHDT and CDR2 as YNNKEL (reference sequence). The germline V and J ends were trimmed by 4 bases and 8 bases, with 14 bases remaining between them. The CDR3 runs 13 residues. CDR3 sequence: CASSLKTGKGYTF. DNA for the CDR3: TGTGCCAGCAGCCTGAAAACAGGGAAGGGCTACACCTTC.

The J gene is TRBJ2-3, the V gene TRBV2; 9 positions match TRBD2. V lost 5 bases and J lost 4; bases outside the gene matches: 10. Per germline, CDR1 SNHLY and CDR2 FYNNEI. The length of the CDR3 is 16 residues. The CDR3 sequence: CASSLLAGRGADTQYF. In DNA form, the CDR3 reads TGTGCCAGCAGTCTACTAGCGGGCCGGGGGGCAGATACGCAGTATTTT.

CDR3 region: CASRPAGGGKFDNEQFF. In DNA form, the CDR3 reads TGTGCAAGTCGCCCCGCCGGTGGGGGGAAGTTCGACAATGAGCAGTTCTTC. The genes are TRBV12-2 and TRBJ2-1; the table assigns TRBD2, which was not confirmed against the DNA. TRBV12-2 is an annotated pseudogene. The CDR3 is 17 residues long.

The chain recombines TRBV30 with TRBJ2-3, with a possible D match to TRBD2 (5 bases). Germline CDR1 reads GTSNPN; CDR2 reads SVGIG (reference sequence). The V gene lost 3 bases and the J gene lost 2 bases, with 18 bases spanning the gap. This CDR3 is built from 16 residues. The CDR3: CAWSVLGSGVTDTQYF. DNA of the CDR3: TGTGCCTGGAGCGTGTTGGGGAGCGGAGTCACAGATACGCAGTATTTT. Variable domain in full (rest from reference TRBV30 and TRBJ2-3): SQTIHQWPATLVQPVGSPLSLECTVEGTSNPNLYWYRQAAGRGLQLLFYSVGIGQISSEVPQNLSASRPQDRQFILSSKKLLLSDSGFYLCAWSVLGSGVTDTQYFGPGTRLTVL.

The chain has TRBV19 and TRBJ1-5, with D hard to call. CDR1 LNHDA and CDR2 SQIVND come from the germline V gene (reference sequence). Trimming left V 6 bases short and J 4 bases short, with 10 bases between. This CDR3 comprises 13 residues. The CDR3 DNA reads as TGTGCCAGTAGAAATACAGCAAATCAGCCCCAGCATTTT. Translation: CASRNTANQPQHF.

This sequence joins TRBV7-6 and TRBJ2-4; weak D call: TRBD1 (5 bases). V was trimmed by 5 bases and J by 5 bases, leaving 25 bases between them. The V gene's germline CDR1 is SGHVS and CDR2 FNYEAQ. This CDR3 is 18 amino acids long. CDR3 residues: CASSISSRGVGGENIQYF. Here the CDR3 DNA reads TGTGCCAGCAGCATTAGTAGTAGGGGCGTCGGCGGAGAAAACATTCAGTACTTC.

The rearrangement links TRBV10-3 to TRBJ1-2; D remains ambiguous. V was trimmed by 6 bases and J by 2 bases, leaving 10 bases between them. Germline loops: CDR1 ENHRY, CDR2 SYGVKD. This CDR3 spans 13 amino acids. The CDR3 sequence is CAISGSGNYGYTF. DNA for the CDR3: TGTGCCATCAGCGGGTCGGGGAACTATGGCTACACCTTC.

About this clone itself: Other nucleotide sequences in the sample specify the same CDR3. V usage is TRBV27 and J usage is TRBJ1-1; D remains unclear. CDR3 length equals 13 residues. Germline values: CDR1 MNHEY, CDR2 SMNVEV (reference sequence). The V and J ends lost 3 bases and 1 base respectively, with 6 bases between them. This chain's CDR3 is CASSFRRNTEAFF. In DNA, the CDR3 is TGTGCCAGCAGTTTTCGGAGGAACACTGAAGCTTTCTTT.

The gene calls are TRBV6-5 and TRBJ1-1; the D is unclear. V was shortened by 5 bases and J by 4 bases, with 14 bases between the two germline ends. CDR3 length: 14 amino acids. From germline, CDR1 is MNHEY and CDR2 SVGAGI. The CDR3 bases are TGTGCCAGCAGTCCGGGGATTTTTGGCACTGAAGCTTTCTTT. Translation gives CASSPGIFGTEAFF.

J is TRBJ2-5 and V is TRBV20-1; 9 nucleotides agree with TRBD2. The CDR3 runs 14 residues. The junction had 7 bases not matched to a gene; V was cut back by 3 bases and J by 5 bases. The germline V gene has CDR1 DFQATT and CDR2 SNEGSKA (reference sequence). This chain's CDR3 is CSASLRGGRETQYF. In DNA form, the CDR3 reads TGCAGTGCTAGTTTGCGGGGGGGCCGGGAGACCCAGTACTTC.

The J gene is TRBJ1-6, the V gene TRBV2; 9 bases map to TRBD1. Germline assignment: CDR1 SNHLY and CDR2 FYNNEI. This CDR3 has 15 amino acids. V shed 4 bases, J shed 8 bases, and the junction held 6 bases outside the gene matches. The CDR3 nucleotides are TGTGCCAGCAGTGTTGGACAGGGGAATCATTCACCCCTCCACTTT. Its translation: CASSVGQGNHSPLHF. Full variable domain (missing parts from reference TRBV2 and TRBJ1-6): EPEVTQTPSHQVTQMGQEVILRCVPISNHLYFYWYRQILGQKVEFLVSFYNNEISEKSEIFDDQFSVERPDGSNFTLKIRSTKLEDSAMYFCASSVGQGNHSPLHFGNGTRLTVT.

The chain links TRBV4-1 to TRBJ2-7, with TRBD1 identical over 7 bases. The germline V gene encodes CDR1 MGHRA and CDR2 YSYEKL. The ends lost 0 bases at V and 0 bases at J; junction bases unmatched: 8. The CDR3 sequence is 17 residues long. The CDR3, as DNA: TGCGCCAGCAGCCAAGACTCCCCACAGGGGATCTCCTACGAGCAGTACTTC. Its translation is CASSQDSPQGISYEQYF.